These T cell receptor beta chains were read from a single sample in a study of radiation and T cells in renal cell carcinoma. The protocol was immunoSEQ multiplex PCR, while the TCRdb copy is restricted to in-frame clones and leaves out a portion. The repertoire includes approximately 16,000 clones, roughly 54% of them detected once, and 8% to 13% sits in the top ten. Material: tumor tissue, obtained from a patient whose treatment was nephrectomy without radiotherapy. The receptors stem from a man aged 45 to 65 with renal cell carcinoma. Each CDR3 is given with its conserved first and last residue. A D gene is named only where the DNA matches it firmly. A row's size may be missing; if present it is once, few, many or a size class.

d_call j_call v_call clone_size cdr3_aa cdr3_nt
TRBD1 TRBJ2-3 TRBV7-9 - CASVPGGVNTQYF TGTGCCAGCGTGCCAGGGGGCGTAAATACGCAGTATTTT
TRBD2 TRBJ2-1 TRBV7-8 few CASSDVLAGGYEQFF TGTGCCAGCAGCGACGTACTAGCGGGAGGGTATGAGCAGTTCTTC
TRBD1 TRBJ2-1 TRBV7-9 - CASSSTGEMDREQFF TGTGCCAGCAGCTCGACAGGGGAGATGGACAGAGAGCAGTTCTTC
TRBD2 TRBJ2-7 TRBV30 medium-sized CAWSVSSGIRYF TGTGCCTGGAGTGTATCGAGCGGGATCAGGTACTTC
TRBD1 TRBJ2-7 TRBV27 - CASSLSTGGENEQYF TGTGCCAGCAGTTTATCGACAGGGGGCGAGAACGAGCAGTACTTC
- TRBJ2-3 TRBV27 - CASSWGANTDTQYF TGTGCCAGCAGTTGGGGGGCGAACACAGATACGCAGTATTTT
TRBD2 TRBJ2-1 TRBV5-4 medium-sized CASNGGGVLNEQFF TGTGCCAGCAATGGCGGGGGGGTCTTAAATGAGCAGTTCTTC
TRBD2 TRBJ2-1 TRBV27 many CASSLVAGGPNSEQFF TGTGCCAGCAGTTTAGTTGCGGGGGGGCCTAACAGTGAGCAGTTCTTC
- TRBJ2-2 TRBV4-2 - CASSQDTGELFF TGTGCCAGCAGCCAAGACACCGGGGAGCTGTTTTTT
TRBD1 TRBJ1-2 TRBV5-1 - CASSLSPGQGDYGYTF TGCGCCAGCAGCTTATCCCCCGGACAGGGCGACTATGGCTACACCTTC
- TRBJ2-7 TRBV30 few CAWSVQGLGPYEQYF TGTGCCTGGAGTGTACAAGGGCTAGGGCCGTACGAGCAGTACTTC
- TRBJ2-7 TRBV30 - CAWSVTHGSYEQYF TGTGCCTGGAGTGTAACCCATGGCTCCTACGAGCAGTACTTC
- TRBJ2-3 TRBV5-4 - CASAARGADTQYF TGTGCCAGCGCTGCGCGTGGGGCAGATACGCAGTATTTT
- TRBJ1-2 TRBV30 - CAWSSRRAANYGYTF TGTGCCTGGAGCTCTCGACGAGCAGCTAACTATGGCTACACCTTC
TRBD2 TRBJ2-3 TRBV9 once CASSPSSGYSTDTQYF TGTGCCAGCAGCCCATCTAGCGGGTATAGCACAGATACGCAGTATTTT
- TRBJ2-2 TRBV10-3 once CAISPTGNTGELFF TGTGCCATCAGCCCGACAGGGAACACCGGGGAGCTGTTTTTT
- TRBJ1-6 TRBV4-3 - CASSQDSGRVNSPLHF TGCGCCAGCAGCCAAGATAGTGGCAGGGTCAACTCACCCCTCCACTTT
- TRBJ1-1 TRBV5-6 few CASSRQRMNTEAFF TGTGCCAGCAGCCGACAGCGCATGAACACTGAAGCTTTCTTT
TRBD2 TRBJ2-4 TRBV7-8 - CASSFRPGLAGVGAKNIQYF TGTGCCAGCAGCTTTCGACCGGGACTAGCGGGAGTGGGCGCCAAAAACATTCAGTACTTC
TRBD2 TRBJ2-5 TRBV9 - CASSPEGLAGSYGAQYF TGTGCCAGCAGCCCCGAGGGACTAGCGGGGAGTTACGGGGCCCAGTACTTC
TRBD1 TRBJ2-7 TRBV7-8 - CASSLVVTGESYEQYF TGTGCCAGCAGCTTAGTCGTGACAGGGGAATCCTACGAGCAGTACTTC
TRBD2 TRBJ2-5 TRBV5-1 few CASSLSLAGETQYF TGCGCCAGCAGCCTATCACTAGCGGGAGAGACCCAGTACTTC
- TRBJ2-5 TRBV5-4 - CASSRLGETQYF TGTGCCAGCAGCCGACTCGGGGAGACCCAGTACTTC
TRBD1 TRBJ1-5 TRBV5-6 few CASSKTGVSNQPQHF TGTGCCAGCAGCAAAACAGGGGTGAGCAATCAGCCCCAGCATTTT
- TRBJ2-1 TRBV4-3 few CASSQALTSEQFF TGCGCCAGCAGCCAGGCTTTAACTAGTGAGCAGTTCTTC
- TRBJ2-3 TRBV9 - CASSVGSSTDTQYF TGTGCCAGCAGCGTAGGGTCTAGCACAGATACGCAGTATTTT
- TRBJ2-7 TRBV10-3 - CAISGLYEQYF TGTGCCATCAGTGGGCTGTACGAGCAGTACTTC
- TRBJ2-7 TRBV6-1 - CASSPMTGYEQYF TGTGCCAGCAGTCCAATGACAGGCTACGAGCAGTACTTC
- TRBJ1-1 TRBV19 few CASSRTPWEAFF TGTGCCAGTAGTAGAACCCCCTGGGAAGCTTTCTTT